The 32 T cell receptor beta chains in this list originate from one sample, sequenced in a study of blood T cells in healthy people across ages. A second about 6 to 11 cycle PCR used barcoded and J-beta primers. TCRdb re-analysed the 5' RACE reads in MiXCR, keeping a single row per CDR3 protein. In the table there are around 970,000 distinct CDR3 sequences, 51% of which are singletons. Sample: blood. Every receptor here comes from a woman aged 55-70 years in good health.

This chain joins TRBV29-1 and TRBJ2-3; possible D gene TRBD2, 7 bases. In germline, CDR1 is SQVTM, CDR2 ANQGSEA. This CDR3 comprises 14 residues. V lost 7 bases to trimming and J lost 4 bases, with 18 bases between them. CDR3 protein: CSAGDGGGADTQYF. In DNA, the CDR3 is TGCAGCGCCGGGGATGGAGGGGGGGCAGATACGCAGTATTTT.

In its sample, this clonotype was seen a few times. The chain carries TRBV20-1 and TRBJ2-5, with 11 bases lining up with TRBD1. V lost 4 bases and J lost 4; bases outside the gene matches: 8. Looked up from germline, CDR1 is DFQATT and CDR2 is SNEGSKA (reference sequence). CDR3 length: 15 amino acids. For the CDR3, the DNA is TGCAGTGCTAACCCCGGGACAGGGGGTTCAGAGACCCAGTACTTC. Translated, it gives CSANPGTGGSETQYF.

The CDR3 DNA reads TGTGCCAGCAGCCTACCTAGCGGGAGTTACAATGAGCAGTTCTTC. Protein: CASSLPSGSYNEQFF. The V gene is TRBV7-9, the J gene TRBJ2-1; the match to TRBD2 covers 10 bases. The CDR3 loop spans 15 amino acids. V dropped 5 bases and J dropped 4; count of bases not matched to a gene: 5. Germline CDR1 reads SEHNR; CDR2 reads FQNEAQ (reference sequence).

This clonotype occurred a few times. The V call is TRBV15, the J call TRBJ2-5; 7 bases are a match to TRBD2. The germline CDR1 and CDR2 sequences are LNHNV and YYDKDF (reference sequence). Trimming at V came to 6 bases and at J to 4 bases, leaving 5 bases not matched to a gene. This CDR3 comprises 13 residues. The CDR3 sequence: CATRAGYGETQYF. Written as DNA, the CDR3 is TGTGCCACCAGAGCGGGATACGGAGAGACCCAGTACTTC. Filled out from reference TRBV15 and TRBJ2-5, the complete variable domain reads DAMVIQNPRYQVTQFGKPVTLSCSQTLNHNVMYWYQQKSSQAPKLLFHYYDKDFNNEADTPDNFQSRRPNTSFCFLDIRSPGLGDTAMYLCATRAGYGETQYFGPGTRLLVL.

The chain couples TRBV24-1 to TRBJ2-1; 10 nucleotides agree with TRBD2. The germline gives CDR1 KGHDR, CDR2 SFDVKD. This CDR3 is built from 15 residues. J gave up 6 bases and V 8 bases, and 9 bases lay outside the gene matches. CDR3 nucleotides: TGTGCCACCACCAGAGGGACTAGCGAATCCAATGAGCAGTTCTTC. It translates to CATTRGTSESNEQFF.

This clonotype was detected a few times. CDR3 amino acids: CSQLDTGLAGVSAKNIQYF. For the CDR3, the DNA is TGTTCCCAGCTGGATACGGGACTAGCGGGAGTATCAGCCAAAAACATTCAGTACTTC. The chain employs TRBV3-1 and TRBJ2-4, with 14 bases matching TRBD2. The CDR3 is 19 amino acids. CDR1 is LGHDT and CDR2 is YNNKEL in the germline V gene (reference sequence).

The genes are TRBV30 and TRBJ1-1; no clear D gene. Trimming stripped 3 bases from V and 5 bases from J, with 16 bases between. CDR3 length: 14 amino acids. Germline V gene data show CDR1 as GTSNPN and CDR2 as SVGIG (reference sequence). CDR3 nucleotides: TGTGCCTGGAGCGTATCCCTCAGAGATACTGAAGCTTTCTTT. This translates into CAWSVSLRDTEAFF.

This chain connects TRBV27 to TRBJ1-6; a weak D match, TRBD1 (5 bases). The CDR3 spans 14 residues. Trimming pared 10 bases from V and 4 bases from J, leaving 14 bases between. The germline gives CDR1 MNHEY, CDR2 SMNVEV (reference sequence). Here the CDR3 reads CATGGSLYNSPLHF. The CDR3, as DNA: TGTGCCACCGGGGGAAGCTTGTATAATTCACCCCTCCACTTT.

The V gene is TRBV6-5, the J gene TRBJ2-7, with a possible D match to TRBD1 (6 bases). The J call could be wrong; TRBJ2-5 is a better fit for the DNA end. In germline, CDR1 is MNHEY, CDR2 SVGAGI. There are 14 residues in the CDR3. The CDR3 nucleotides read TGTGCCAGCGCTGGGGCAGGGGTAGTTGAGACCCAGTACTTC. Its protein is CASAGAGVVETQYF.

V and J are TRBV12-3 or TRBV12-4 and TRBJ1-5; D is perhaps TRBD1 (5 bases). Deletions cut 5 bases from V and 4 bases from J, with 15 bases between. This CDR3 contains 15 residues. CDR3 nucleotide sequence: TGTGCCAGCAGTCCCGTGAAGGGGCGGAATCAGCCCCAGCATTTT. Translating it yields CASSPVKGRNQPQHF.

This chain uses TRBV7-8 with TRBJ2-3, with 7 bases that match TRBD2. With V trimmed by 5 bases and J by 2 bases, 10 bases remained unmatched. The germline V gene encodes CDR1 SGHVS and CDR2 FQNEAQ. The CDR3 runs to 16 residues. The CDR3, as DNA: TGTGCCAGCAGCCCATCACTAGCGCTTCTCACAGATACGCAGTATTTT. Encoded protein: CASSPSLALLTDTQYF.

The chain uses TRBV29-1 and TRBJ2-5; D not certain. The germline gives CDR1 SQVTM, CDR2 ANQGSEA. The CDR3 extends over 12 amino acids. V was cut by 7 bases and J by 4 bases, with 13 bases left in between. CDR3 protein: CSGGRTAETQYF. The CDR3 coding sequence is TGCAGCGGGGGAAGGACGGCAGAGACCCAGTACTTC.

In DNA, the CDR3 is TGCAGTGCTAGAATGACTCGCGAGCAGTACTTC. Translated, it gives CSARMTREQYF. This chain connects TRBV20-1 to TRBJ2-7; D not certain. This CDR3 is 11 amino acids long. Germline CDR1 is DFQATT and CDR2 is SNEGSKA (reference sequence). The V gene lost 2 bases and the J gene lost 6 bases, with 8 bases spanning the gap.

This rearrangement joins TRBV28 to TRBJ2-1; 7 bases are a match to TRBD2. The CDR3 spans 15 residues. From germline, CDR1 is MDHEN and CDR2 SYDVKM. V was pared by 6 bases and J by 2 bases, with 7 bases of the junction left unmatched. The CDR3 nucleotides are TGTGCCAGCAGGGTCAGGGAGGGCGCCTACAATGAGCAGTTCTTC. Amino acid sequence: CASRVREGAYNEQFF.

This clonotype was seen once. V is TRBV9 and J is TRBJ2-3; 14 bases agree with TRBD2. Germline V gene data show CDR1 as SGDLS and CDR2 as YYNGEE. The CDR3 runs 16 residues. Trimming at V came to 4 bases and at J to 2 bases, leaving 3 bases not matched to a gene. The CDR3 nucleotides are TGTGCCAGCAGCTTGACTAGCGGGAGGGTCACAGATACGCAGTATTTT. It is translated as CASSLTSGRVTDTQYF.

The chain recombines TRBV6-2 or TRBV6-3 with TRBJ1-5; D uncertain. V was pared by 6 bases and J by 3 bases, with 12 bases between. Germline loops: CDR1 MNHEY, CDR2 SVGEGT. The CDR3 runs 14 residues. In DNA form, the CDR3 reads TGTGCCAGCAGCCTCCGACACAACAATCAGCCCCAGCATTTT. This translates into CASSLRHNNQPQHF.

The CDR3 nucleotides read TGTGCCAGCAGTTTGCGGATAGCGGGATCTCCTAAAGGTATAGATGAGCAGTTCTTC. Translated, it gives CASSLRIAGSPKGIDEQFF. The rearrangement uses TRBV28 and TRBJ2-1; 8 nucleotides agree with TRBD2. Germline values: CDR1 MDHEN, CDR2 SYDVKM. V lost 3 bases and J lost 8; bases outside the gene matches: 21. The CDR3 runs to 19 residues.

There are many counts of this clonotype. The chain employs TRBV5-5 and TRBJ1-5, with D hard to call. This CDR3 region has 14 residues. Trimming left V 3 bases short and J 0 bases short, with 7 bases between. CDR1 SGHKS and CDR2 YYEKEE come from the germline V gene (reference sequence). The CDR3 loop is CASSSATSNQPQHF. As DNA, the CDR3 is TGTGCCAGCAGCTCCGCCACTAGCAATCAGCCCCAGCATTTT.

The chain links TRBV27 to TRBJ2-5, with 7 bases matching TRBD2. Trimming cost V 8 bases and J 5 bases; bases outside gene matches: 8. The CDR3 covers 13 residues. Germline CDR1 MNHEY, CDR2 SMNVEV (reference sequence). In DNA, the CDR3 is TGTGCCAGCGCGGCGGGAGCCGTGGAGACCCAGTACTTC. Residues: CASAAGAVETQYF.

This clonotype was counted only a few times. The chain joins TRBV5-1 to TRBJ2-7; D is possibly TRBD2 (5 bases). Germline CDR1 and CDR2: SGHRS and YFSETQ. Trimming took off 3 bases at V and 5 bases at J, with 18 bases between the two ends. This CDR3 comprises 15 residues. CDR3 bases: TGCGCCAGCAGCTCGGCCTCTAAGGAGGTCCACGAGCAGTACTTC. Residues: CASSSASKEVHEQYF.

This clonotype was seen once. This chain links TRBV18 with TRBJ1-5; unclear D gene. V lost 2 bases to trimming and J lost 8 bases, with 10 bases between them. The CDR3 length is 13 residues. The germline V gene has CDR1 KGHSH and CDR2 LQKENI. This CDR3 reads CASSPSAQEPQHF. The CDR3 DNA sequence: TGTGCCAGCTCACCATCGGCCCAGGAGCCCCAGCATTTT. Variable domain in full (rest from reference TRBV18 and TRBJ1-5): NAGVMQNPRHLVRRRGQEARLRCSPMKGHSHVYWYRQLPEEGLKFMVYLQKENIIDESGMPKERFSAEFPKEGPSILRIQQVVRGDSAAYFCASSPSAQEPQHFGDGTRLSIL.

The J gene is TRBJ2-1, the V gene TRBV29-1, with no clear D. Per the germline V gene, CDR1 is SQVTM and CDR2 is ANQGSEA. V was trimmed by 7 bases and J by 5 bases, leaving 9 bases between them. The CDR3 totals 11 residues. Written as DNA, the CDR3 is TGCAGCGCCGTAGGCGACAATGAGCAGTTCTTC. Its protein is CSAVGDNEQFF.

This clonotype was seen a handful of times. The chain employs TRBV18 and TRBJ1-1; D unclear. The germline gives CDR1 KGHSH, CDR2 LQKENI. V lost 8 bases and J lost 8, with 15 bases in between. The CDR3 is made up of 12 amino acids. CDR3 in amino acids: CASARTVKEAFF. Here the CDR3 DNA reads TGTGCCAGCGCTCGGACGGTTAAAGAAGCTTTCTTT.

The rearrangement joins TRBV7-2 to TRBJ2-3, with D perhaps TRBD1 or TRBD2 (5 bases each). Germline CDR1 is SGHTA and CDR2 is FQGNSA. V gave up 4 bases and J gave up 2 bases, with 13 bases separating them. This CDR3 region has 15 residues. CDR3 bases: TGTGCCAGCAGCTCGAGTGAGGGGCACACAGATACGCAGTATTTT. Its protein product is CASSSSEGHTDTQYF.

The chain employs TRBV20-1 and TRBJ2-5; D possibly corresponds to TRBD2 (6 bases). CDR1 and CDR2 (germline): DFQATT, SNEGSKA (reference sequence). This CDR3 has 13 amino acids. V lost 5 bases, J lost 5 bases, and 15 bases lay in between. The chain's CDR3 is CSAPGLGEETQYF. The CDR3 nucleotides are TGCAGTGCTCCGGGACTGGGGGAGGAGACCCAGTACTTC.

The gene calls are TRBV7-9 and TRBJ2-1, with 9 bases matching TRBD2. CDR1 and CDR2 (germline): SEHNR, FQNEAQ (reference sequence). The CDR3 extends over 19 amino acids. Germline trimming cut 5 bases from V and 0 bases from J; bases unmatched to any gene: 14. DNA of the CDR3: TGTGCCAGCAGCGACCCCGGAGGACCGGGACTAGCCTCCTACAATGAGCAGTTCTTC. The encoded protein is CASSDPGGPGLASYNEQFF.

The rearrangement uses TRBV6-1 and TRBJ2-3; D remains unclear. Deletions cut 2 bases from V and 6 bases from J, with 15 bases between. The CDR3 runs 15 residues. CDR1 and CDR2 from the germline V gene are MNHNS and SASEGT. The CDR3 bases are TGTGCCAGCAGTGAACCTGGACGATTTGGGGATACGCAGTATTTT. It specifies CASSEPGRFGDTQYF.

This clonotype was recorded at least ten times. This sequence joins TRBV29-1 and TRBJ2-5; 9 bases map to TRBD2. V trimming: 4 bases; J trimming: 5 bases; junction bases outside the gene matches: 5. The germline CDR1 and CDR2 sequences are SQVTM and ANQGSEA. The CDR3 consists of 13 residues. The DNA for the CDR3 is TGCAGCGTTGCCGTAGCGGGAGAGGAGACCCAGTACTTC. This translates into CSVAVAGEETQYF.

This chain links TRBV7-9 with TRBJ1-5; the match to TRBD1 covers 9 bases. Trimming cost V 5 bases and J 0 bases; bases outside gene matches: 14. Germline V gives CDR1 SEHNR, CDR2 FQNEAQ (reference sequence). CDR3 size: 19 residues. The CDR3 here is CASSPSTGGASYSNQPQHF. The CDR3 DNA reads TGTGCCAGCAGCCCATCGACAGGGGGAGCTAGTTATAGCAATCAGCCCCAGCATTTT.

The V call is TRBV21-1, the J call TRBJ2-7. TRBV21-1 is noted as a pseudogene. CDR3 size: 10 residues. This CDR3 is CASMGNEQYF. The DNA for the CDR3 is TGTGCCAGCATGGGGAACGAGCAGTACTTC.

Comment on this clonotype: Compared with germline, one end of the junction differs, possibly owing to a read error. The V gene is TRBV6-5, the J gene TRBJ1-2; D is perhaps TRBD1 (5 bases). The CDR3 runs 15 residues. Germline CDR1 MNHEY, CDR2 SVGAGI. The CDR3 spells CDSSLPGVSYYGYTF. The CDR3 DNA follows: TGTGACAGCAGCCTACCGGGGGTGAGCTACTATGGCTACACCTTC.

The CDR3 is CASSLGGVNQPQHF. The CDR3 nucleotides are TGTGCCAGCAGTCTAGGGGGAGTCAATCAGCCCCAGCATTTT. The chain has TRBV6-5 and TRBJ1-5, with D maybe TRBD1 (6 bases). The CDR3 contains 14 residues. Trimming stripped 5 bases from V and 3 bases from J, with 11 bases between. Germline V gene data show CDR1 as MNHEY and CDR2 as SVGAGI.